This T cell receptor (beta chain) was observed in a study of shared clonotypes between healthy human individuals. This CDR3 region has 13 residues. V lost 2 bases and J 1 base, leaving 8 bases between the germline ends. In germline, CDR1 is GTSNPN, CDR2 SVGIG (reference sequence). Adult donors, all healthy and HIV-negative, had no recent acute infections or vaccinations. This clone showed up just a few times. The authors split each subset's genomic DNA evenly across several immunoSEQ plates. When replicate PCRs were run on unsorted PBMC, they used approximately 0.3 ug DNA, approximately 33,000 T cell genomes. The authors sequenced unsorted PBMC DNA on ten immunoSEQ deep assay plates. The data were produced by immunoSEQ multiplex PCR, yet TCRdb's version contains in-frame clones alone and is incomplete. Altogether around 450,000 clones are present, 75% to 85% being singletons, with the ten largest covering roughly 13%.

The sample was PBMCs. This sequence originates from a woman between 35 and 50 years old in good health. Some clones in this sample may be carry-over from other donors' samples. The chain employs TRBV30 and TRBJ1-1; D not resolved. The CDR3 protein is CAWSPLANTEAFF. CDR3 bases: TGTGCCTGGAGTCCCCTGGCGAACACTGAAGCTTTCTTT.